This entry describes one T cell receptor (beta chain). The data were obtained in a study of blood T cell repertoires in COVID-19. Overall study: Sites across the United States, Italy and Spain contributed samples from acute and convalescent COVID-19. PBMCs, B-cell-depleted T cells, or T cells were the source of the cDNA or gDNA that made up the material.

This CDR3 has 12 residues. Under the authors' procedure: Reference gene primer amplification yielded estimated nucleated cell counts. Sequenced by immunoSEQ multiplex PCR; TCRdb stores in-frame clones only, minus some. V, J and clone size are those of that table, while D and trimming were read from the DNA. The sample yields roughly 230,000 clones, almost 85% seen once. The sequence came from a man between 45 and 60 years old with acute or convalescent COVID-19. The rearrangement links TRBV12-2 to TRBJ1-2; TRBD1, the table's D call, lacks a check against the DNA. TRBV12-2 constitutes a pseudogene. The sequenced material came from peripheral blood. The CDR3 here is CASRKGNCGYTF. The CDR3 nucleotides read TGTGCAAGTCGCAAGGGGAATTGCGGCTACACCTTC.